This entry lists 17 T cell receptor beta chains sequenced from one sample in a study of vaccination and CD4 T cells after COVID-19. These TCRs are of unknown antigen specificity. The Oncomine TCR Beta short-read assay generated sequence data from the DNA of cultured CD4+ T cells. TCRdb re-called the PCR reads through MiXCR, storing one row per CDR3 protein. The sample yields 8,000 to 9,500 distinct CDR3 sequences, roughly three fifths seen once. Specified treatment: roughly 10-day PBMC culture with coronavirus spike peptide pools or control peptides (ViraFEST assay). The material sequenced was CD4+ T cells from blood, cultured in vitro. The origin of the receptors is a human donor who had recovered from COVID-19.

The count of this clonotype is one. V is TRBV20-1 and J is TRBJ2-2; 7 bases line up with TRBD2. V gave up 0 bases and J gave up 0 bases; unmatched junction bases: 4. The V gene's germline CDR1 is DFQATT and CDR2 SNEGSKA (reference sequence). The CDR3 spans 16 residues. CDR3 DNA: TGCAGTGCTAGAGATGCTAGCGGATCGAACACCGGGGAGCTGTTTTTT. Translation gives CSARDASGSNTGELFF.

This clonotype was seen once. This rearrangement joins TRBV19 to TRBJ1-3; D remains unclear. Trimming took off 0 bases at V and 0 bases at J, with 9 bases between the two ends. The CDR3 extends over 16 amino acids. CDR1 and CDR2 from the germline V gene are LNHDA and SQIVND (reference sequence). In nucleotides, the CDR3 is TGTGCCAGTAGTATAGATCGTTCGGCCTCTGGAAACACCATATATTTT. It encodes CASSIDRSASGNTIYF.

This sequence joins TRBV11-2 and TRBJ2-1; no definite D call. The CDR3 consists of 13 residues. The germline V gene encodes CDR1 SGHAT and CDR2 FQNNGV. V was cut by 3 bases and J by 5 bases, with 8 bases left in between. CDR3 region: CASSFDRDNEQFF. Written as DNA, the CDR3 is TGTGCCAGCAGCTTTGATCGGGACAATGAGCAGTTCTTC.

This chain joins TRBV2 and TRBJ2-3; unclear D gene. Germline CDR1 and CDR2: SNHLY and FYNNEI. This CDR3 is built from 13 residues. V was pared by 1 base and J by 4 bases, with 6 bases between. This CDR3 reads CASSEEEPDTQYF. The CDR3 DNA reads TGTGCCAGCAGTGAAGAGGAACCAGATACGCAGTATTTT.

The V and J genes are TRBV20-1 and TRBJ1-6; the D is unclear. This CDR3 is built from 12 residues. V shed 0 bases and J shed 8 bases, with 5 bases lying between them. Germline assignment: CDR1 DFQATT and CDR2 SNEGSKA (reference sequence). CDR3: CSARDTYSPLHF. CDR3 nucleotide sequence: TGCAGTGCTAGAGATACATATTCACCCCTCCACTTT.

As DNA, the CDR3 is TGCAGTGCTAGTGTCGCGGCTACCGCCGGGGAGCTGTTTTTT. It is translated as CSASVAATAGELFF. The chain uses TRBV20-1 and TRBJ2-2; D call uncertain. CDR3 length: 14 amino acids. The germline CDR1 and CDR2 sequences are DFQATT and SNEGSKA (reference sequence). V was clipped by 3 bases and J by 6 bases, with 14 bases between them.

This clonotype appeared a single time. V usage is TRBV20-1 and J usage is TRBJ2-2; D is unclear. Per germline, CDR1 DFQATT and CDR2 SNEGSKA (reference sequence). The CDR3 covers 13 residues. V was shortened by 6 bases and J by 4 bases, with 12 bases between the two germline ends. The CDR3 reads CSAIKQSTGELFF. The CDR3, as DNA: TGCAGTGCGATTAAACAGAGCACCGGGGAGCTGTTTTTT.

This chain joins TRBV6-1 and TRBJ2-5; D remains unclear. Trimming cost V 6 bases and J 2 bases, with 19 bases left between them. CDR3 size: 16 residues. Germline CDR1 is MNHNS and CDR2 is SASEGT. CDR3 sequence reads: CASRKWNEGWQETQYF. CDR3 bases: TGTGCCAGCAGAAAATGGAACGAAGGGTGGCAAGAGACCCAGTACTTC.

This chain joins TRBV20-1 and TRBJ2-3; 10 bases map to TRBD1. The CDR3 has 14 amino acids. The germline V gene encodes CDR1 DFQATT and CDR2 SNEGSKA (reference sequence). Trimming took 3 bases from V and 7 from J; bases not matched to a gene: 7. The CDR3 DNA follows: TGCAGTGCTAGTGTGGGACAGGGGATAAATACGCAGTATTTT. Its translation: CSASVGQGINTQYF.

This chain links TRBV2 with TRBJ1-6; D possibly corresponds to TRBD1 (5 bases). Germline V lookup: CDR1 SNHLY, CDR2 FYNNEI. V was trimmed by 1 base and J by 10 bases, leaving 11 bases between them. This CDR3 is built from 14 residues. CDR3 coding DNA: TGTGCCAGCAGTGAAGACCAGGGATGGTCACCCCTCCACTTT. It translates to CASSEDQGWSPLHF.

The chain is built from TRBV5-1 and TRBJ2-4; D unresolved. This CDR3 has 12 residues. Per the germline V gene, CDR1 is SGHRS and CDR2 is YFSETQ. V gave up 0 bases and J gave up 9 bases, with 7 bases separating them. CDR3 protein: CASSLGWGIQYF. CDR3 sequence (DNA): TGCGCCAGCAGCTTGGGTTGGGGCATTCAGTACTTC.

V gene TRBV14 combines with J gene TRBJ2-1, with 12 bases that match TRBD2. The CDR3 consists of 16 residues. The V segment lost 3 bases and the J segment 9 bases; nucleotides outside the gene matches: 9. Germline assignment: CDR1 SGHDN and CDR2 FVKESK. CDR3 loop: CASSQEPGLAGIEQFF. The DNA for the CDR3 is TGTGCCAGCAGCCAGGAGCCGGGACTAGCGGGTATTGAGCAGTTCTTC.

J is TRBJ1-1 and V is TRBV20-1; no firm D call. The germline gives CDR1 DFQATT, CDR2 SNEGSKA (reference sequence). This CDR3 comprises 11 residues. V was clipped by 5 bases and J by 10 bases, with 14 bases between them. The CDR3 loop is CSASHRSGAFF. The CDR3 DNA sequence: TGCAGTGCTTCGCACCGGTCTGGAGCTTTCTTT.

This clonotype was observed a handful of times. This chain joins TRBV20-1 and TRBJ2-7; no clear D. Germline assignment: CDR1 DFQATT and CDR2 SNEGSKA (reference sequence). V gave up 1 base and J gave up 3 bases, with 13 bases separating them. The CDR3 has 14 residues. CDR3 DNA sequence: TGCAGTGCTAGAGTCGGCGGCCAATTCTACGAGCAGTACTTC. It encodes CSARVGGQFYEQYF.

The chain carries TRBV28 and TRBJ1-1; no clear D gene. Germline CDR1 is MDHEN and CDR2 is SYDVKM. V was clipped by 6 bases and J by 2 bases, with 16 bases between them. The CDR3 consists of 15 residues. Here the CDR3 reads CASSPPLDLNTEAFF. In nucleotides, the CDR3 is TGTGCCAGCAGCCCCCCCTTAGATCTTAACACTGAAGCTTTCTTT. Filled out from reference TRBV28 and TRBJ1-1, the complete variable domain reads DVKVTQSSRYLVKRTGEKVFLECVQDMDHENMFWYRQDPGLGLRLIYFSYDVKMKEKGDIPEGYSVSREKKERFSLILESASTNQTSMYLCASSPPLDLNTEAFFGQGTRLTVV.

The CDR3: CASSLGLNNEQFF. CDR3 DNA: TGTGCCAGCAGCTTGGGATTGAACAATGAGCAGTTCTTC. V gene TRBV11-2 combines with J gene TRBJ2-1; D is undetermined. V lost 3 bases to trimming and J lost 5 bases, with 8 bases between them. Germline assignment: CDR1 SGHAT and CDR2 FQNNGV. The CDR3 loop spans 13 amino acids.

The chain joins TRBV7-2 to TRBJ2-5, with D uncertain. Germline V gene data show CDR1 as SGHTA and CDR2 as FQGNSA. Trimming removed 4 bases at V and 4 bases at J, with 4 bases between. This CDR3 comprises 11 residues. The CDR3, as DNA: TGTGCCAGCAGCTGGAGAGAGACCCAGTACTTC. Residues: CASSWRETQYF.